Shown below are 26 T cell receptor beta chains from a single sample sequenced in a study of beta chain features in type 1 diabetes. Expressed TCRB transcripts were sequenced because the isolated RNA had all been reverse transcribed beforehand. Generated by immunoSEQ multiplex PCR, the TCRdb table keeps only in-frame clones and is missing some. The sample lists 200,000 to 250,000 clones, roughly 14% occurring once. The source material was naive CD4+ T cells from blood. The receptors stem from a middle-aged woman in good health.

This clone was counted a few times. The V and J genes are TRBV5-4 and TRBJ2-3; D remains unclear. There are 16 residues in the CDR3. Germline lookup yields CDR1 SGHNT and CDR2 YYREEE (reference sequence). V gave up 4 bases and J gave up 4 bases, with 19 bases separating them. The CDR3 bases are TGTGCCAGCAGCCCCGTGGTGCGTTCTAGTCCAGATACGCAGTATTTT. This translates into CASSPVVRSSPDTQYF. Drawing the rest from reference TRBV5-4 and TRBJ2-3, the complete variable domain is ETGVTQSPTHLIKTRGQQVTLRCSSQSGHNTVSWYQQALGQGPQFIFQYYREEENGRGNFPPRFSGLQFPNYSSELNVNALELDDSALYLCASSPVVRSSPDTQYFGPGTRLTVL.

The V gene is TRBV5-6, the J gene TRBJ2-2; no clear D gene. The CDR3 sequence is 13 residues long. Trimming removed 3 bases from V and 7 bases from J, with 10 bases in between. Germline V gene data show CDR1 as SGHDT and CDR2 as YYEEEE. The CDR3 DNA follows: TGTGCCAGCAGCTCCCGACTGGACGGGGAGCTGTTTTTT. Its translation is CASSSRLDGELFF.

This clone appeared a few times. The CDR3 region has the DNA TGCAGTGCTAGACTAGTGTACGAGCAGTACTTC. Translated: CSARLVYEQYF. This chain uses TRBV20-1 with TRBJ2-7; no firm D call. The CDR3 consists of 11 residues. Germline assignment: CDR1 DFQATT and CDR2 SNEGSKA (reference sequence). V was pared by 2 bases and J by 4 bases, with 6 bases between.

This clone was found a few times. The rearrangement links TRBV25-1 to TRBJ1-1, with 9 bases identical to TRBD1. V gave up 2 bases and J gave up 6 bases; unmatched junction bases: 13. Germline V gives CDR1 MGHDK, CDR2 SYGVNS. The CDR3 length is 17 residues. As DNA, the CDR3 is TGTGCCAGCAGTGAAGTAGGGCTCAACAGGGGGCATCCTGAAGCTTTCTTT. This sequence encodes CASSEVGLNRGHPEAFF.

DNA of the CDR3: TGTGCCAGTAAAAATACAGGGCTTTCTGAAGCTTTCTTT. Its translation is CASKNTGLSEAFF. This chain joins TRBV19 and TRBJ1-1, with a tentative D call TRBD1 (6 bases). V lost 7 bases and J lost 6, with 15 bases in between. CDR1 LNHDA and CDR2 SQIVND come from the germline V gene (reference sequence). The CDR3 consists of 13 residues.

This clone was counted between two and nine times. The chain carries TRBV9 and TRBJ2-7; TRBD1 aligns across 8 bases. V was pared by 1 base and J by 6 bases, with 9 bases of the junction left unmatched. CDR3 length: 15 residues. Germline-derived CDR1 and CDR2 are SGDLS and YYNGEE. CDR3 nucleotides: TGTGCCAGCAGCGTAAGCGGACAGGGTTCGGGCGAGCAGTACTTC. Its translation: CASSVSGQGSGEQYF.

The table lists this clone with a few counts. This sequence joins TRBV27 and TRBJ1-2; tentative D call: TRBD1 (6 bases). Germline V lookup: CDR1 MNHEY, CDR2 SMNVEV (reference sequence). The CDR3 has 14 amino acids. Trimming pared 2 bases from V and 7 bases from J, leaving 14 bases between. The chain's CDR3 is CASSLLGGSAGYTF. CDR3 nucleotide sequence: TGTGCCAGCAGTTTACTAGGGGGATCGGCTGGCTACACCTTC.

This clone was counted a few times. The chain joins TRBV4-3 to TRBJ2-1, with 14 bases aligning to TRBD2. The CDR3 is 18 residues long. Germline values: CDR1 LGHNA, CDR2 YSLEER. J lost 2 bases, V lost 2 bases, and 5 bases had no gene match. This CDR3 is CASSQTLGLAGAYNEQFF. In DNA form, the CDR3 reads TGCGCCAGCAGCCAAACTTTGGGACTAGCGGGGGCCTACAATGAGCAGTTCTTC.

This clone has only a few counts. The chain combines TRBV7-2 with TRBJ1-2, with 9 bases fitting TRBD1. The CDR3 is 15 amino acids. V was clipped by 5 bases and J by 2 bases; unmatched bases: 6. Germline V gives CDR1 SGHTA, CDR2 FQGNSA. This CDR3 is CASSRTGTGNYGYTF. The CDR3 DNA reads TGTGCCAGCAGCCGTACGGGGACAGGGAACTATGGCTACACCTTC. The whole variable domain, filled in from reference TRBV7-2 and TRBJ1-2, reads GAGVSQSPSNKVTEKGKDVELRCDPISGHTALYWYRQSLGQGLEFLIYFQGNSAPDKSGLPSDRFSAERTGGSVSTLTIQRTQQEDSAVYLCASSRTGTGNYGYTFGSGTRLTVV.

In this sample, this clone turned up a few times. The chain has TRBV6-1 and TRBJ2-1; D perhaps matches TRBD2 (5 bases). Germline loops: CDR1 MNHNS, CDR2 SASEGT. The V end was cut by 2 bases, the J end by 2 bases, with 13 bases between. There are 16 residues in the CDR3. This CDR3 reads CASSELTAGAYNEQFF. CDR3 DNA sequence: TGTGCCAGCAGTGAACTGACGGCCGGGGCCTACAATGAGCAGTTCTTC.

This clone appeared a single time. The CDR3 spells CATSRDRDTTEAFF. As DNA, the CDR3 is TGTGCCACCAGCAGAGATCGGGATACCACTGAAGCTTTCTTT. This chain links TRBV15 with TRBJ1-1; D gene ambiguous. Trimming took 0 bases from V and 4 from J, leaving 9 bases between them. The CDR3 is 14 residues long. The germline CDR1 and CDR2 sequences are LNHNV and YYDKDF (reference sequence).

The chain employs TRBV7-9 and TRBJ1-6; D is uncertain. The CDR3 has 17 amino acids. Trimming pared 5 bases from V and 0 bases from J, leaving 14 bases between. Looked up from germline, CDR1 is SEHNR and CDR2 is FQNEAQ (reference sequence). CDR3 protein: CASSPAWGASYNSPLHF. In nucleotides, the CDR3 is TGTGCCAGCAGCCCCGCCTGGGGAGCCTCCTATAATTCACCCCTCCACTTT.

The chain couples TRBV19 to TRBJ1-5, with 9 bases lining up with TRBD1. J was trimmed by 1 base and V by 4 bases; bases with no gene match: 8. In germline, CDR1 is LNHDA, CDR2 SQIVND (reference sequence). The CDR3 has 17 residues. In nucleotides, the CDR3 is TGTGCCAGTAGTAGAGGGGGGGACAGGGTCAGCAATCAGCCCCAGCATTTT. This sequence encodes CASSRGGDRVSNQPQHF.

This rearrangement joins TRBV7-9 to TRBJ1-2; D is unclear. CDR1 SEHNR and CDR2 FQNEAQ come from the germline V gene (reference sequence). This CDR3 is built from 13 residues. The germline V and J ends were trimmed by 5 bases and 6 bases, with 13 bases remaining between them. The CDR3 coding sequence is TGTGCCAGCAGCCTCCTTGAGGTTGATGGCTACACCTTC. This codes for CASSLLEVDGYTF.

The rearrangement uses TRBV10-3 and TRBJ1-1; no firm D call. CDR3 size: 12 residues. Looked up from germline, CDR1 is ENHRY and CDR2 is SYGVKD. The ends were cut back, 8 bases at V and 2 bases at J, with 9 bases in the middle. CDR3 sequence: CAIAGINTEAFF. CDR3 nucleotide sequence: TGTGCCATCGCGGGGATAAACACTGAAGCTTTCTTT.

This clone was seen a handful of times. The J gene is TRBJ2-1, the V gene TRBV6-5; no clear D. CDR3 length: 15 residues. Looked up from germline, CDR1 is MNHEY and CDR2 is SVGAGI. Trimming stripped 0 bases from V and 2 bases from J, with 8 bases between. The CDR3 is CASSYSPVTYNEQFF. The CDR3 nucleotides are TGTGCCAGCAGTTACTCACCGGTGACCTACAATGAGCAGTTCTTC.

The V and J genes are TRBV10-3 and TRBJ2-4; D might be TRBD1 (6 bases). The CDR3 has 17 amino acids. Trimming took 0 bases from V and 3 from J, leaving 15 bases between them. Germline lookup yields CDR1 ENHRY and CDR2 SYGVKD. CDR3 sequence: CAISESGQGQGKNIQYF. CDR3 in DNA: TGTGCCATCAGTGAGTCAGGGCAGGGGCAAGGCAAAAACATTCAGTACTTC.

As DNA, the CDR3 is TGTGCCAGTCTCCGGGACAGGCTCCTTTCGGAGACCCAGTACTTC. It yields the protein CASLRDRLLSETQYF. The chain combines TRBV2 with TRBJ2-5; 8 bases fit TRBD1. V gave up 9 bases and J gave up 5 bases; unmatched junction bases: 14. Germline CDR1 and CDR2: SNHLY and FYNNEI. The CDR3 has 15 amino acids.

There are many counts of this clone. The V gene is TRBV4-3, the J gene TRBJ2-6, with TRBD1 identical over 7 bases. The V and J ends lost 4 bases and 11 bases, in that order; junction bases with no gene match: 5. The length of the CDR3 is 13 residues. The V gene's germline CDR1 is LGHNA and CDR2 YSLEER. The CDR3 loop reads CASSRGQEDVLTF. The DNA for the CDR3 is TGCGCCAGCAGCCGCGGACAGGAGGACGTCCTGACTTTC.

The chain couples TRBV7-8 to TRBJ2-7; 8 bases map to TRBD2. The ends lost 5 bases at V and 6 bases at J; junction bases unmatched: 15. The CDR3 spans 16 residues. Germline V CDR1 and CDR2: SGHVS, FQNEAQ. In DNA, the CDR3 is TGTGCCAGCAGCACCACGGGGGTCGGGGGGGCCCTCGAGCAGTACTTC. It encodes CASSTTGVGGALEQYF.

This clone was picked up a small number of times. The chain recombines TRBV7-9 with TRBJ2-7, with 9 bases identical to TRBD2. There are 15 residues in the CDR3. J was trimmed by 3 bases and V by 6 bases; bases with no gene match: 9. Germline CDR1 and CDR2: SEHNR and FQNEAQ (reference sequence). The CDR3: CASRPTGTSLYEQYF. The CDR3, as DNA: TGTGCCAGCAGGCCTACCGGGACTAGCCTCTACGAGCAGTACTTC.

This clone came up a few times. The genes are TRBV7-5 and TRBJ1-2; the tabulated D call, TRBD1, remains unverified against the DNA. TRBV7-5 is recorded as a pseudogene. This CDR3 contains 13 residues. The CDR3 sequence: CARMGQGYYGYTF. In DNA form, the CDR3 reads TGTGCCAGAATGGGACAGGGGTACTATGGCTACACCTTC.

This clone was picked up a small number of times. This chain connects TRBV7-9 to TRBJ1-2, with D possibly TRBD1 on 6 matching bases. Trimming took 5 bases from V and 1 from J, leaving 11 bases between them. The CDR3 has 14 amino acids. Per the germline V gene, CDR1 is SEHNR and CDR2 is FQNEAQ (reference sequence). CDR3 protein: CASSDTGNNYGYTF. As DNA, the CDR3 is TGTGCCAGCAGCGATACAGGGAATAACTATGGCTACACCTTC. Together with reference TRBV7-9 and TRBJ1-2, the CDR3 gives the full variable domain: DTGVSQNPRHKITKRGQNVTFRCDPISEHNRLYWYRQTLGQGPEFLTYFQNEAQLEKSRLLSDRFSAERPKGSFSTLEIQRTEQGDSAMYLCASSDTGNNYGYTFGSGTRLTVV.

The V and J genes are TRBV5-1 and TRBJ1-6; TRBD1 matches 8 bases. In germline, CDR1 is SGHRS, CDR2 YFSETQ. This CDR3 comprises 16 residues. Germline trimming cut 0 bases from V and 2 bases from J; bases unmatched to any gene: 1. CDR3 DNA: TGCGCCAGCAGCTTGGCGGGACAGGCCTATAATTCACCCCTCCACTTT. Protein product: CASSLAGQAYNSPLHF.

In this sample, this clone turned up a few times. The J gene is TRBJ1-2, the V gene TRBV6-5, with D tentatively TRBD1 (5 bases). The length of the CDR3 is 12 residues. V shed 6 bases and J shed 4 bases, with 9 bases lying between them. CDR1 MNHEY and CDR2 SVGAGI come from the germline V gene. The CDR3 DNA follows: TGTGCCAGCAGCGACAGCCCCTATGGCTACACCTTC. This gives the protein CASSDSPYGYTF.

This clone was recorded a few times. The V gene is TRBV19, the J gene TRBJ2-5; no clear D gene. Looked up from germline, CDR1 is LNHDA and CDR2 is SQIVND (reference sequence). Trimming removed 0 bases from V and 5 bases from J, with 10 bases in between. CDR3 length: 14 residues. The CDR3 protein is CASSIDQGRETQYF. Here the CDR3 DNA reads TGTGCCAGTAGTATAGACCAAGGCAGGGAGACCCAGTACTTC.